A single sample gave rise to the 23 T cell receptor beta chains below, sequenced in a study of cytomegalovirus exposure and HLA in healthy donors. Primers included in the PCR were 60 Vbeta and 13 Jbeta primers. Sequencing was performed with immunoSEQ multiplex PCR; in TCRdb, only in-frame clones are kept and a portion is missing. The table lists around 130,000 clones, around four fifths of them singletons, with roughly 1.2% in the top ten. The sequencing sample was made of PBMCs. The receptors derive from a boy under 18 in good health and CMV-seronegative.

This chain links TRBV5-1 with TRBJ1-1; D is ambiguous. The V end lost 0 bases, the J end lost 8 bases, and 11 bases lay between the germline ends. Germline V gene lookup returns CDR1 SGHRS and CDR2 YFSETQ. The CDR3 contains 13 residues. The DNA of the CDR3 is TGCGCCAGCAGCTTGGGGTCGGTAGCCGAAGCTTTCTTT. This codes for CASSLGSVAEAFF.

The gene calls are TRBV29-1 and TRBJ2-5; D is unclear. Between the trimmed V and J ends, which lost 8 bases and 7 bases, there was a span of 17 bases. The V gene's germline CDR1 is SQVTM and CDR2 ANQGSEA. This CDR3 is built from 12 residues. The DNA of the CDR3 is TGCAGCTCCTACCACCTATCCGGGACCCAGTACTTC. This codes for CSSYHLSGTQYF.

The chain recombines TRBV9 with TRBJ1-3, with D unclear. There are 13 residues in the CDR3. The germline V and J ends were trimmed by 2 bases and 0 bases, with 3 bases remaining between them. Germline-derived CDR1 and CDR2 are SGDLS and YYNGEE. CDR3 bases: TGTGCCAGCAGCGTCGGCTCTGGAAACACCATATATTTT. It is translated as CASSVGSGNTIYF. Full variable domain (outside the CDR3, taken from reference TRBV9 and TRBJ1-3): DSGVTQTPKHLITATGQRVTLRCSPRSGDLSVYWYQQSLDQGLQFLIQYYNGEERAKGNILERFSAQQFPDLHSELNLSSLELGDSALYFCASSVGSGNTIYFGEGSWLTVV.

The rearrangement joins TRBV5-4 to TRBJ1-4; TRBD1 matches at 7 bases. CDR3 length: 13 amino acids. Unmatched junction bases numbered 2, after V lost 1 base and J lost 8 bases. Germline V gives CDR1 SGHNT, CDR2 YYREEE (reference sequence). The CDR3 coding sequence is TGTGCCAGCAGCTTGACACAGGGGGAAAAACTGTTTTTT. Its protein product is CASSLTQGEKLFF.

The CDR3 spells CATGIQGTAYEQYF. CDR3 DNA sequence: TGTGCCACCGGGATACAGGGGACCGCCTACGAGCAGTACTTC. The chain is built from TRBV15 and TRBJ2-7; 7 nucleotides align to TRBD1. The CDR3 runs to 14 residues. With 8 bases clipped from V and 2 bases from J, the junction kept 9 bases outside the gene matches. Germline lookup yields CDR1 LNHNV and CDR2 YYDKDF (reference sequence).

The chain links TRBV11-2 to TRBJ2-4; 7 bases fit TRBD1. With V trimmed by 5 bases and J by 2 bases, 6 bases remained unmatched. CDR1 and CDR2 from the germline V gene are SGHAT and FQNNGV. CDR3 size: 15 residues. Here the CDR3 reads CASSPRGGSKNIQYF. DNA of the CDR3: TGTGCCAGCAGCCCCCGAGGGGGCTCCAAAAACATTCAGTACTTC. The complete variable domain, with remaining parts taken from reference TRBV11-2 and TRBJ2-4, reads EAGVAQSPRYKIIEKRQSVAFWCNPISGHATLYWYQQILGQGPKLLIQFQNNGVVDDSQLPKDRFSAERLKGVDSTLKIQPAKLEDSAVYLCASSPRGGSKNIQYFGAGTRLSVL.

The chain has TRBV30 and TRBJ2-7; D is possibly TRBD2 (6 bases). Germline V gives CDR1 GTSNPN, CDR2 SVGIG (reference sequence). The CDR3 covers 13 residues. The V end lost 0 bases, the J end lost 3 bases, and 9 bases lay between the germline ends. In DNA form, the CDR3 reads TGTGCCTGGAGTGTAACGCGGGGCTACGAGCAGTACTTC. It encodes CAWSVTRGYEQYF.

The V and J genes are TRBV5-1 and TRBJ2-1, with 7 bases lining up with TRBD2. Trimming at V came to 0 bases and at J to 2 bases, leaving 5 bases not matched to a gene. Germline-derived CDR1 and CDR2 are SGHRS and YFSETQ. CDR3 size: 16 residues. As DNA, the CDR3 is TGCGCCAGCAGCTTGGCTTGGGCGGGAGCCTACAATGAGCAGTTCTTC. Its translation is CASSLAWAGAYNEQFF.

The chain has TRBV11-2 and TRBJ1-2; the D gene is possibly TRBD1 (5 bases). Germline loops: CDR1 SGHAT, CDR2 FQNNGV. This CDR3 contains 15 residues. The V end was cut by 0 bases, the J end by 8 bases, with 16 bases between. The CDR3 loop reads CASSLESGRGSGYTF. CDR3 in DNA: TGTGCCAGCAGCTTAGAGTCGGGTAGGGGATCCGGCTACACCTTC.

The genes are TRBV30 and TRBJ2-1; 8 bases agree with TRBD2. Germline CDR1 GTSNPN, CDR2 SVGIG (reference sequence). The CDR3 sequence is 16 residues long. Trimming at V came to 2 bases and at J to 7 bases, leaving 13 bases not matched to a gene. The DNA of the CDR3 is TGTGCCTGGAGTACCCTCAGCGGGGGCCAGTGGAATGAGCAGTTCTTC. Residues: CAWSTLSGGQWNEQFF. The complete variable domain, with remaining parts taken from reference TRBV30 and TRBJ2-1, reads SQTIHQWPATLVQPVGSPLSLECTVEGTSNPNLYWYRQAAGRGLQLLFYSVGIGQISSEVPQNLSASRPQDRQFILSSKKLLLSDSGFYLCAWSTLSGGQWNEQFFGPGTRLTVL.

The chain employs TRBV4-3 and TRBJ2-3; 7 nucleotides agree with TRBD2. Germline values: CDR1 LGHNA, CDR2 YSLEER. V trimming: 0 bases; J trimming: 7 bases; junction bases outside the gene matches: 13. This CDR3 contains 17 residues. The CDR3 spells CASSQDRASGGANTQYF. CDR3 in DNA: TGCGCCAGCAGCCAAGATCGGGCTAGCGGAGGGGCCAATACGCAGTATTTT.

V and J are TRBV4-2 and TRBJ2-3, with 11 positions matching TRBD2. Losses at the gene ends were 1 base for V and 4 bases for J; bases not matched to a gene: 1. Germline loops: CDR1 LGHNA, CDR2 YNFKEQ. This CDR3 spans 15 amino acids. The CDR3 sequence is CASSQVLAGADTQYF. Written as DNA, the CDR3 is TGTGCCAGCAGCCAAGTACTAGCGGGAGCAGATACGCAGTATTTT.

V and J are TRBV11-2 and TRBJ1-1; 8 bases line up with TRBD1. J lost 7 bases, V lost 1 base, and 11 bases had no gene match. CDR3 length: 16 residues. The V gene's germline CDR1 is SGHAT and CDR2 FQNNGV. CDR3 bases: TGTGCCAGCAGCTTAGCGCAGGGGGCGGGGAAACTTGAAGCTTTCTTT. Amino acids: CASSLAQGAGKLEAFF.

This chain uses TRBV4-1 with TRBJ1-2; a possible D gene is TRBD1 (6 bases). This CDR3 has 16 amino acids. Trimming removed 2 bases at V and 8 bases at J, with 21 bases between. Germline CDR1 reads MGHRA; CDR2 reads YSYEKL. Written as DNA, the CDR3 is TGCGCCAGCAGCCAACCGATTCCCCGACAGGAGGAGGGCTACACCTTC. It yields the protein CASSQPIPRQEEGYTF.

The chain recombines TRBV5-1 with TRBJ1-5; the match to TRBD1 covers 11 bases. This CDR3 has 21 amino acids. The germline V gene has CDR1 SGHRS and CDR2 YFSETQ. J gave up 2 bases and V 1 base, and 17 bases lay outside the gene matches. Written as DNA, the CDR3 is TGCGCCAGCAGCTTGAGGGGGGGTCCGGACAGGGGGCGAAGGCGCAATCAGCCCCAGCATTTT. Amino acids: CASSLRGGPDRGRRRNQPQHF.

The rearrangement joins TRBV10-3 to TRBJ1-1, with a possible D match to TRBD1 (5 bases). The V gene's germline CDR1 is ENHRY and CDR2 SYGVKD. The CDR3 loop spans 14 amino acids. V was shortened by 5 bases and J by 0 bases, with 10 bases between the two germline ends. CDR3 in amino acids: CAISKQELNTEAFF. In DNA, the CDR3 is TGTGCCATCAGTAAACAGGAGTTGAACACTGAAGCTTTCTTT.

The genes are TRBV7-9 and TRBJ1-1; tentative D call: TRBD1 (5 bases). V gave up 5 bases and J gave up 4 bases, with 20 bases separating them. The CDR3 is 16 residues long. Germline loops: CDR1 SEHNR, CDR2 FQNEAQ (reference sequence). The CDR3 DNA reads as TGTGCCAGCAGCCCCATCCCCCCAGGGCCCCCCACTGAAGCTTTCTTT. Encoded protein: CASSPIPPGPPTEAFF.

The chain has TRBV5-1 and TRBJ1-4; D perhaps matches TRBD1 (5 bases). Looked up from germline, CDR1 is SGHRS and CDR2 is YFSETQ. V shed 0 bases and J shed 5 bases, with 8 bases lying between them. The CDR3 has 14 residues. CDR3 in DNA: TGCGCCAGCAGCTTGGAGGGGATAAATGAAAAACTGTTTTTT. It encodes CASSLEGINEKLFF.

The rearrangement joins TRBV9 to TRBJ2-1; 10 bases are a match to TRBD2. Germline V gene lookup returns CDR1 SGDLS and CDR2 YYNGEE. The CDR3 consists of 15 residues. The V segment lost 4 bases and the J segment 6 bases; nucleotides outside the gene matches: 7. DNA of the CDR3: TGTGCCAGCAGCATCTTAGCGGGAGGCTCCAATGAGCAGTTCTTC. This translates into CASSILAGGSNEQFF.

The CDR3 sequence is CAWSPSRDEQFF. DNA for the CDR3: TGTGCCTGGAGTCCGTCTCGTGATGAGCAGTTCTTC. J is TRBJ2-1 and V is TRBV30; no firm D call. This CDR3 spans 12 amino acids. CDR1 is GTSNPN and CDR2 is SVGIG in the germline V gene (reference sequence). The V end lost 2 bases, the J end lost 8 bases, and 10 bases lay between the germline ends.

This rearrangement joins TRBV30 to TRBJ2-7; D not certain. Germline assignment: CDR1 GTSNPN and CDR2 SVGIG (reference sequence). V dropped 5 bases and J dropped 2 bases, with 7 bases sitting between them. The CDR3 runs 11 residues. The DNA of the CDR3 is TGTGCCTGGGCCATAGCCTACGAGCAGTACTTC. This translates into CAWAIAYEQYF.

This clone occurred a few times. The J gene is TRBJ2-1, the V gene TRBV7-9, with D possibly being TRBD1 (6 bases). V was cut by 0 bases and J by 7 bases, with 19 bases left in between. Germline V gives CDR1 SEHNR, CDR2 FQNEAQ (reference sequence). CDR3 length: 17 residues. CDR3 amino acids: CASSLAEPMGAANEQFF. The CDR3 DNA reads as TGTGCCAGCAGCTTAGCCGAACCTATGGGGGCGGCTAATGAGCAGTTCTTC.

The rearrangement joins TRBV4-2 to TRBJ1-4; a possible D gene is TRBD1 (5 bases). This CDR3 contains 15 residues. In germline, CDR1 is LGHNA, CDR2 YNFKEQ. V was clipped by 0 bases and J by 5 bases, with 10 bases between them. This chain's CDR3 is CASSQETAKNEKLFF. The CDR3 DNA reads as TGTGCCAGCAGCCAAGAGACAGCGAAGAATGAAAAACTGTTTTTT.